This T cell receptor beta chain comes out of a study of CD4 T cells in relation to SARS-CoV-2 and coronaviruses (dated by TCRdb to about 2021). As for the study more broadly: In the ViraFEST assay, PBMCs were cultured with antigen for less than eleven days, after which TCR beta CDR3s were sequenced to identify clonal expansions specific to the antigen. Across all 12 patients in the full convalescent cohort, ages ranged from about 21 to 80 years, with a median of 38. Of the roughly twelve convalescent patients, 8 were male and 4 were female, and two of the subjects were Hispanic. HLA restriction was mapped for shared crossreactive spike epitopes using patient-derived lymphoblastoid cell lines. At the level of individual TCR clonotypes, the study evaluated whether memory CD4+ T cells crossreact between the spike proteins of SARS-CoV-2 and those of common cold coronaviruses. The Adaptive Biotechnologies TCR-sequencing kit was used to sequence samples from a few pre-COVID donors and the naive versus memory experiments, whereas other data were Illumina-based. A different TCR-beta assay, based on Illumina, was used to sequence expansion assays from other donors in the study.

Its CDR3 holds 17 amino acids, cysteine through phenylalanine. Kept here is only the CDR3 DNA, which spans 51 bases and is read in frame from base 1. The germline V end is reduced by 0 bases and the J end by 8 bases; junction bases left unmatched: 12. Based on the germline V gene (reference sequence), the CDR1 and CDR2 sequences are LGHDT and YNNKEL. Naive and memory CD4+ T cells were separated from cryopreserved PBMCs by CD4 enrichment followed by EasySep naive CD4+ T cell enrichment. Sorted naive or memory CD4+ T cells (about 9.6 x 10^4) were cultured 1:1 with T cell-depleted PBMCs and CEF peptides for 10 to 11 days. Each peptide culture condition was generally run in triplicate replicate wells. PBMCs were isolated from leukapheresis product or whole blood by Ficoll-Paque PLUS gradient centrifugation. PBMCs were either used fresh in the expansion assay or cryopreserved at -140 degrees C. The QIAamp Micro DNA Kit was used to extract genomic DNA from the CD4+ T cells.

About this clone: The antigen it recognizes is unknown. Base qualities are not at hand, and no much larger clone is one base apart.

CEF-cultured naive and memory CD4+ T cell DNA received survey-level immunoSEQ TCR-beta sequencing. In the authors' own workflow: During preprocessing, nonproductive sequences were removed, along with CDR3s that did not begin with C, did not end with F or W, or were shorter than 7 amino acids. The MANAFEST web app identified antigen-specific clonotypes based on expansion compared with the reference and other culture wells. A clone was considered positive if the clone showed significant expansion compared with the reference culture in 2 of 3 replicate wells at an FDR below 0.05. A further requirement for positive clones was significant expansion compared with all other tandem wells, along with an odds ratio above 5. Cultured and uncultured naive and memory CD4+ repertoires were searched for previously identified spike- and CEF-reactive CDR3s. CDR3 homology was quantified as pairwise Levenshtein distance, calculated with the stringdist R package after three terminal residues were trimmed from each end. Drawn from immuneACCESS, this table holds only the in-frame rearrangements with V and J called that TCRdb kept. Clones are partly lost; checked studies trace under half to an unresolved V gene and leave the rest unexplained. V and J calls plus clone size are reproduced from that table; the DNA served to infer D and trimming. A total of 35,000 to 40,000 clones appear in this sample, approximately 81% of them only once. The top ten hold roughly 4.7% of the sample.

What the work shows at the level of the full study, not this receptor alone: Sequencing naive versus memory cells indicated that the assay picks up memory recall responses, not primary responses primed during culture. Significantly weaker SARS-CoV-2-driven expansion was shown by crossreactive clones than by monoreactive clones, consistent with antigenic imprinting. Pre-pandemic and post-infection samples were not both contributed by any donor, so tracing of the source of pre-existing responses was limited. Small numbers of patients and of tested TCRs limited the study. Since the crossreactivity analysis centred on spike protein, crossreactivity against other viral proteins was not assessed. Memory CD4+ clonotypes crossrecognizing SARS-CoV-2 and at least one common cold coronavirus spike were found in about 61% of donors.

This TCR came from an adult with COVID-19. The specimen was naive CD4+ T cells from PBMCs, cultured in vitro. Explained via the paper, the cell subset or site label denotes: naive CD4+ T cells isolated by negative enrichment. The chain links TRBV3-1 (or the pseudogene TRBV3-2) with TRBJ1-2; 10 of the junction bases match TRBD1. The DNA sequence is as follows: TGTGCCAGCAGCCAAGAATCTTGGGACAGGGGCGTCAGGGGCTACACCTTC. Its protein is CASSQESWDRGVRGYTF.